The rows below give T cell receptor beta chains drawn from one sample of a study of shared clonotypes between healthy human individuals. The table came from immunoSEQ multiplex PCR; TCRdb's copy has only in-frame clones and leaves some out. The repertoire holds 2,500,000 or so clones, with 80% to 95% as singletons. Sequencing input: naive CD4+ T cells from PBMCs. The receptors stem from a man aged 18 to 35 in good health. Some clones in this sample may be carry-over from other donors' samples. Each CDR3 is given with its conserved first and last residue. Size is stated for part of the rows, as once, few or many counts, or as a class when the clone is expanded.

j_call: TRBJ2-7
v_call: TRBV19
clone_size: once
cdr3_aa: CASSPRGGSSYEQYF

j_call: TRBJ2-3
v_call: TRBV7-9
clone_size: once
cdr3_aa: CASSLGLSTDTQYF

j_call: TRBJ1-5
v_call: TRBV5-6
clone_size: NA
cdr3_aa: CASSYGVQGQRGNQPQHF

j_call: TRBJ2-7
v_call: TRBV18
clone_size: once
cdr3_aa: CASSPYGKGSYEQYF

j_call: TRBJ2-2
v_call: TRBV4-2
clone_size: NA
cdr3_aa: CASSQAGETGELFF

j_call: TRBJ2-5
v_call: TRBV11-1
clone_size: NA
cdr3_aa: CASSLVRGETQYF

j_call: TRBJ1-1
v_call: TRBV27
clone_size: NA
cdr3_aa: CASSLRPRDTEAFF

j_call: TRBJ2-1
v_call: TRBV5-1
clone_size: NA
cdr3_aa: CASSRGTSGHTYNEQFF

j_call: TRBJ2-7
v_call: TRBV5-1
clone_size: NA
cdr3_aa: CASSLESGVDEQYF

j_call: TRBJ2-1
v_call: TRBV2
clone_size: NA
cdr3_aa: CASSEVQQGGNEQFF

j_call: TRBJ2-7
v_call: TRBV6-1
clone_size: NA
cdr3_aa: CASSEGWGPYEQYF

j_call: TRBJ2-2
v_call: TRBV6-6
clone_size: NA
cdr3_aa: CASSRTGGKGELFF

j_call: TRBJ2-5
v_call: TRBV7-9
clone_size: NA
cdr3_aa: CASSATRVGEAQYF

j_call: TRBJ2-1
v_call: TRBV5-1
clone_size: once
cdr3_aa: CASSLGLSNEQFF

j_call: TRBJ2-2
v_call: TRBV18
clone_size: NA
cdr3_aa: CASSPGTGQITGELFF

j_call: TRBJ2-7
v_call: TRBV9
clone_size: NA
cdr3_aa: CASSVMLKQYF

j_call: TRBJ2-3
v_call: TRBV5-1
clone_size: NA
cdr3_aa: CASSFPGPMGTDTQYF

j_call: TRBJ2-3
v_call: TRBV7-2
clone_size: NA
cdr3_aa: CASSRRLAGGRGTDTQYF

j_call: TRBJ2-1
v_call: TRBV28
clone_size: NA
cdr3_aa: CASSSLLAGGPYNEQFF

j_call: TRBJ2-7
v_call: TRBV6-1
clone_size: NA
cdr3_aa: CASSRTVYEQYF

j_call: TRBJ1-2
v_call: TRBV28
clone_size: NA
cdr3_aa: CASRNDRANNYGYTF

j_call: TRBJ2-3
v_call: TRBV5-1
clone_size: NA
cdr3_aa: CASSSLGLAGTDTQYF

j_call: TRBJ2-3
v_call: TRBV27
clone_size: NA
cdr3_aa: CASSPGQGRTDTQYF

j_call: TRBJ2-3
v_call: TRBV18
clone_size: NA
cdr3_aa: CASSPLSLAGVPDTQYF

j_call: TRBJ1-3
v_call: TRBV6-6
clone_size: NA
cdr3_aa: CASSYSTAGSGNTIYF

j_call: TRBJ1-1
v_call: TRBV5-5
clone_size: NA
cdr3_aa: CASSSWPRMNTEAFF

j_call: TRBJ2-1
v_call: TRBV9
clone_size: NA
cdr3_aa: CASSPGTSSYNEQFF

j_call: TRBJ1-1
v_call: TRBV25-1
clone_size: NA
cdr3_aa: CASSERGGRNTEAFF

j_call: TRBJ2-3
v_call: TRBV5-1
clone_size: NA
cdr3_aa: CASSFYLGTGQRQGPTDTQYF

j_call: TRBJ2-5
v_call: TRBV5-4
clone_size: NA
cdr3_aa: CASSLAGQRQETQYF

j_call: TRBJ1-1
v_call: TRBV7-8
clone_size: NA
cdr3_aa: CASSNNDRGGEAFF

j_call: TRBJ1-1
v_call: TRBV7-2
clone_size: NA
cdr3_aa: CASSLVIMGTEAFF

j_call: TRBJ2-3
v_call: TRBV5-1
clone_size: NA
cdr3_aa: CASSLSGRPDTQYF

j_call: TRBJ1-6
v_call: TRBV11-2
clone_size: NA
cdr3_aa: CASSLAQQGWNSPLHF

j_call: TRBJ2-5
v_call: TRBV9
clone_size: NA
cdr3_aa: CASNPEGQSWETQYF

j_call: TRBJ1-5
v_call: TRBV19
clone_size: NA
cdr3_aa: CASSPRGGWSNQPQHF

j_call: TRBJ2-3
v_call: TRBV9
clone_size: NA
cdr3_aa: CASSPRTTDTQYF

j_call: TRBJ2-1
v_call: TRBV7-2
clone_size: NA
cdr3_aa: CASSRSGRAVEQFF

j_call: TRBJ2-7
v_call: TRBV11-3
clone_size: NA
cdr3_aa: CASSLYGYEQYF

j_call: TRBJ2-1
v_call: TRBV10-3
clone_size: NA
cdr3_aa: CAISEYLVWKESYNEQFF

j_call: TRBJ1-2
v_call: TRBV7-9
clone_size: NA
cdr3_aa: CASSTDPNYGYTF

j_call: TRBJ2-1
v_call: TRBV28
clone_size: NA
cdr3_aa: CASSPWGGNEQFF

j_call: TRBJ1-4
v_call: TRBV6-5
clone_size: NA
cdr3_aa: CASSYSFPRTNEKLFF

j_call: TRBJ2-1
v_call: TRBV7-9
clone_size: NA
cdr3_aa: CASSGLAGEPYNEQFF

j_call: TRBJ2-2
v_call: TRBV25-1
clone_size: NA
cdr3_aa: CASQTRGPTGELFF

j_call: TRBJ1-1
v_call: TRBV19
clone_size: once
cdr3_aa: CASRSLGGSGSEKAFF

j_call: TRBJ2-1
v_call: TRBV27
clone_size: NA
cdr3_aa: CASRILAGGPYNEQFF

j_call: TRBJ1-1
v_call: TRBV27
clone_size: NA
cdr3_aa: CASSPTGDTEAFF

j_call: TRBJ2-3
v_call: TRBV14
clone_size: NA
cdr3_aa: CASGSTDTQYF

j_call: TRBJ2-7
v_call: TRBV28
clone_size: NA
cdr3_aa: CASHRDNGYEQYF

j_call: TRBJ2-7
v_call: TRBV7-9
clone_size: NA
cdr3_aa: CASSDRTVTSYEQYF

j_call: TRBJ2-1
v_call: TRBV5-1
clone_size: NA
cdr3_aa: CASTWDSLGEQFF

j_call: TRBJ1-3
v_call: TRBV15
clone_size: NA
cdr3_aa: CATSPRAGGNTIYF